The TCR beta chain under discussion was sequenced for a study of tumor-infiltrating lymphocytes in primary liver carcinoma. Whole-study results and caveats: Present in all five tumor regions were only about 7-25% of the top clones.

Taking about 18-30 mg of unsorted bulk tissue, the authors co-extracted RNA and DNA. Resection treated the patients' primary liver carcinoma. Germline loops: CDR1 MNHNS, CDR2 SASEGT. The CDR3 is 15 amino acids. Details on this clonotype: Antigen unknown. Its ends do not fully match the called genes, so a read error is possible.

A primer in the constant region served to generate TCR beta cDNA from roughly 550 ng of total RNA. What produced the TCR beta libraries was three nested multiplex PCR rounds using slightly modified ARM-PCR. The first two PCR rounds used TRBV1-TRBV30 primers with a Cbeta primer, roughly 10 cycles each. TCRdb re-called the multiplex PCR reads through MiXCR, storing one row per CDR3 protein. The sample lists fewer than 75,000 distinct CDR3 sequences, approximately 74% occurring once. The sample taken for sequencing was liver tumor tissue from sampling region 4. Subset given: tumor region T4, right-lateral pole. This sequence was found in a man in his forties with primary liver carcinoma and hepatitis B virus infection. The chain carries TRBV6-1 and TRBJ1-5, with D maybe TRBD1 (5 bases). DNA for the CDR3: TGTGACAGCAGGGAGTCGGCGGATAGCAATCAGCCCCAGCATTTT. Protein product: CDSRESADSNQPQHF.